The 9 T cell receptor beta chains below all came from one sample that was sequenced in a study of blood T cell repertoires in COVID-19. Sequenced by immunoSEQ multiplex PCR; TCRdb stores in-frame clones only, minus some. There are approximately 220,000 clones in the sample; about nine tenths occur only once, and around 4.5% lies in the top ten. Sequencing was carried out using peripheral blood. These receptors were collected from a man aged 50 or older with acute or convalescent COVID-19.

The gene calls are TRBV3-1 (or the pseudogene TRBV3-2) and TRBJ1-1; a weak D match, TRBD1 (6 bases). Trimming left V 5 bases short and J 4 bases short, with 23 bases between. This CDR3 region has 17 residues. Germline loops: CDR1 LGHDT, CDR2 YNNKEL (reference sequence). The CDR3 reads CASSRGTTEWRSTEAFF. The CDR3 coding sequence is TGTGCCAGCAGCAGGGGGACAACGGAGTGGAGGAGCACTGAAGCTTTCTTT.

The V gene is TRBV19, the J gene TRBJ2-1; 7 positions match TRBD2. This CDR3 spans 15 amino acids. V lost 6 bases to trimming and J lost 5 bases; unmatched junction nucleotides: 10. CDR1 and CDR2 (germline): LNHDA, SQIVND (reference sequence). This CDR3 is CASRRTGTINNEQFF. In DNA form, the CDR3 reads TGTGCCAGTAGGCGGACCGGGACTATTAACAATGAGCAGTTCTTC.

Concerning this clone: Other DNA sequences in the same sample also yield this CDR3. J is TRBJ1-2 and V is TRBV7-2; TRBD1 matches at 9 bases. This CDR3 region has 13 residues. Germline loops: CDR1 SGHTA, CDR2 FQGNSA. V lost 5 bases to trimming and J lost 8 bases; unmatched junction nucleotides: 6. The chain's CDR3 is CASSPGQGGGYTF. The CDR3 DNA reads TGTGCCAGCAGCCCGGGACAGGGAGGCGGCTACACCTTC.

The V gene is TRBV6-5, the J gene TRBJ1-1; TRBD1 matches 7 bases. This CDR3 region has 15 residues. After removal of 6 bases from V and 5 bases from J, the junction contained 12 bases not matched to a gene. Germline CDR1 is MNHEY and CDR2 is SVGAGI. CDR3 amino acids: CASRLGFTGETEAFF. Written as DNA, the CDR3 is TGTGCCAGCAGGCTAGGCTTTACAGGGGAGACTGAAGCTTTCTTT.

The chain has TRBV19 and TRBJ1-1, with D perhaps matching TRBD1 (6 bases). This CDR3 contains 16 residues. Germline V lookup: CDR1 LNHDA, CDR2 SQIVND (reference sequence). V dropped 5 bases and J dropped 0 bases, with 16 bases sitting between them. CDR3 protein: CASSPYPGQMNTEAFF. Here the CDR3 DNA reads TGTGCCAGTAGTCCATACCCGGGACAAATGAACACTGAAGCTTTCTTT.

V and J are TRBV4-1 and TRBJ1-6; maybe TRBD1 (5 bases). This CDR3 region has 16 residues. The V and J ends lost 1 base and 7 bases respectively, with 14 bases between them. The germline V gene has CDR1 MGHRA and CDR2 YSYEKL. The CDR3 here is CASSQGSDSRNSPLHF. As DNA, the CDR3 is TGCGCCAGCAGCCAAGGGTCCGACAGCAGGAATTCACCCCTCCACTTT.

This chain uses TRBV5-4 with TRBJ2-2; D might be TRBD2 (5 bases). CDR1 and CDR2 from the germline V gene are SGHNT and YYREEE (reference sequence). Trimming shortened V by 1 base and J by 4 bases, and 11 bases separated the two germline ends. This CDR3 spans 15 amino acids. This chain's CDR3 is CASSLLAGGTGELFF. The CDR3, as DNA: TGTGCCAGCAGCTTGCTGGCGGGCGGCACCGGGGAGCTGTTTTTT.

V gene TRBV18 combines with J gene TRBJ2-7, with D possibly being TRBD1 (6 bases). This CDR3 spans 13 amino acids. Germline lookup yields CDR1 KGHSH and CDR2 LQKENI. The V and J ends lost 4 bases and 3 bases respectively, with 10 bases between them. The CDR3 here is CASSHPDSYEQYF. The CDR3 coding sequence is TGTGCCAGCTCACACCCGGACAGCTACGAGCAGTACTTC.

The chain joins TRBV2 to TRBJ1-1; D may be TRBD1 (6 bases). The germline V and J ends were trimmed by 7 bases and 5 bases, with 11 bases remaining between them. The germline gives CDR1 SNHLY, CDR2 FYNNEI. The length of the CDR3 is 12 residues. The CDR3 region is CASTGTRTEAFF. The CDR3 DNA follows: TGTGCCAGCACAGGGACAAGGACTGAAGCTTTCTTT. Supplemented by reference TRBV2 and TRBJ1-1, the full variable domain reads EPEVTQTPSHQVTQMGQEVILRCVPISNHLYFYWYRQILGQKVEFLVSFYNNEISEKSEIFDDQFSVERPDGSNFTLKIRSTKLEDSAMYFCASTGTRTEAFFGQGTRLTVV.